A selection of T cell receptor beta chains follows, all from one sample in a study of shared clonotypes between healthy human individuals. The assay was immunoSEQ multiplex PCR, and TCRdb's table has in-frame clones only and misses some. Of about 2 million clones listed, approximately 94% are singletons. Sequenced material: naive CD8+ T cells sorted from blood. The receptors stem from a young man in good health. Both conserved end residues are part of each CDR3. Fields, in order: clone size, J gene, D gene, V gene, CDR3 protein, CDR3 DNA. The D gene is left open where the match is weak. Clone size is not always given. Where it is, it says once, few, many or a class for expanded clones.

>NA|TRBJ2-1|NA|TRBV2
CAGLRGAEQFF
TGTGCCGGGCTCCGAGGGGCTGAGCAGTTCTTC
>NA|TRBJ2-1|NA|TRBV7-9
CASSIGVEQFF
TGTGCCAGCAGCATCGGAGTTGAGCAGTTCTTC
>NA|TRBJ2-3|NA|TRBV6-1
CASSEGETGTTDTQYF
TGTGCCAGCAGTGAAGGGGAGACAGGAACAACAGATACGCAGTATTTT
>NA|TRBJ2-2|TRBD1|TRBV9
CASSSLGQGAPGELFF
TGTGCCAGCAGCTCCCTGGGGCAGGGGGCGCCCGGGGAGCTGTTTTTT
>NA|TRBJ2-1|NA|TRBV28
CASCKVTYNEQFF
TGTGCCAGCTGTAAAGTTACCTACAATGAGCAGTTCTTC
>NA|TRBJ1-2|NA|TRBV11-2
CASSVGGTNYGYTF
TGTGCCAGCAGCGTCGGGGGGACTAACTATGGCTACACCTTC
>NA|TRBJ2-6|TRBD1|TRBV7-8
CASSWIRGPTSGANVLTF
TGTGCCAGCAGCTGGATCAGGGGGCCTACCTCTGGGGCCAACGTCCTGACTTTC
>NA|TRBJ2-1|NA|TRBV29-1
CSGEGRTSYNEQFF
TGCAGCGGAGAGGGACGTACGTCCTACAATGAGCAGTTCTTC
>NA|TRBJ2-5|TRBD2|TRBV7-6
CASSLTSGEETQYF
TGTGCCAGCAGCTTGACTAGCGGAGAAGAGACCCAGTACTTC
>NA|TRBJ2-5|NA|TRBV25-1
CASSEGALIQETQYF
TGTGCCAGCAGTGAGGGGGCCCTAATCCAAGAGACCCAGTACTTC
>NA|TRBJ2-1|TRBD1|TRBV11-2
CASSVHPGTGDNEQFF
TGTGCCAGCAGCGTACACCCCGGGACAGGAGACAATGAGCAGTTCTTC
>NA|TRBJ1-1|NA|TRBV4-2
CASSQEPGIMNTEAFF
TGTGCCAGCAGCCAAGAACCAGGAATTATGAACACTGAAGCTTTCTTT
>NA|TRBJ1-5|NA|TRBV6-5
CASSPQGTNQPQHF
TGTGCCAGCAGTCCCCAGGGCACCAATCAGCCCCAGCATTTT
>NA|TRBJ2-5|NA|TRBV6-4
CASSVGTSPGETQYF
TGTGCCAGCAGTGTCGGGACCTCCCCCGGAGAGACCCAGTACTTC
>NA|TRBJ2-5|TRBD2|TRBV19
CASSIGGLAWETQYF
TGTGCCAGTAGTATTGGGGGACTAGCGTGGGAGACCCAGTACTTC
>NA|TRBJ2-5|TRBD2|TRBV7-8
CASSFEASGFQETQYF
TGTGCCAGCAGCTTTGAGGCTAGCGGGTTTCAAGAGACCCAGTACTTC
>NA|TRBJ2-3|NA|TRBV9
CASSIPGDNRGDTQYF
TGTGCCAGCAGCATCCCCGGCGACAACCGAGGGGATACGCAGTATTTT
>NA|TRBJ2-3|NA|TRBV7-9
CASSDSGARGTLDTDTQYF
TGTGCCAGCAGCGATTCTGGGGCTAGAGGGACCCTTGACACAGATACGCAGTATTTT
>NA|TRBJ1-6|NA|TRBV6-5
CASSYSIGDGHSPLHF
TGTGCCAGCAGTTACTCGATAGGGGATGGGCATTCACCCCTCCACTTT
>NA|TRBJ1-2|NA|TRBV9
CASSLRKGPTGDGYTF
TGTGCCAGCAGCCTAAGGAAGGGGCCTACCGGGGATGGCTACACCTTC
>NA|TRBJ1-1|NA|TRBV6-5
CASSYREGTTTEAFF
TGTGCCAGCAGTTACAGGGAGGGTACGACAACTGAAGCTTTCTTT
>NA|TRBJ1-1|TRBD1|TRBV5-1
CASSYGGQGLSDTEAFF
TGCGCCAGCAGCTACGGTGGACAGGGGTTATCGGACACTGAAGCTTTCTTT
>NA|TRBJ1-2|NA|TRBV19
CASSIVGNDGYTF
TGTGCCAGTAGTATAGTTGGCAATGATGGCTACACCTTC
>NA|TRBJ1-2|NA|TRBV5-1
CASSSLPQGDGYTF
TGCGCCAGCAGCTCCCTCCCCCAAGGTGACGGCTACACCTTC
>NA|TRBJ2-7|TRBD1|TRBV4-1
CASSQKQGAYSYEQYF
TGCGCCAGCAGCCAAAAACAGGGGGCTTACTCCTACGAGCAGTACTTC
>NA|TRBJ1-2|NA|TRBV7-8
CASSLTAGETLYYGYTF
TGTGCCAGCAGCTTAACGGCAGGGGAAACCCTCTACTATGGCTACACCTTC
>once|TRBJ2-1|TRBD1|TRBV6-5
CASTKTGGDEQFF
TGTGCCAGCACGAAAACAGGGGGCGATGAGCAGTTCTTC
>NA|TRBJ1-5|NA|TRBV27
CASSLDYNQPQHF
TGTGCCAGCAGCTTAGATTACAATCAGCCCCAGCATTTT
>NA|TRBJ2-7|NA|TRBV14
CASSQGPRGGYEQYF
TGTGCCAGCAGCCAAGGACCCCGGGGCGGGTACGAGCAGTACTTC
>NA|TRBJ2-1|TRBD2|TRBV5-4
CASSGWGLGPHNEQFF
TGTGCCAGCAGCGGATGGGGACTAGGCCCTCACAATGAGCAGTTCTTC
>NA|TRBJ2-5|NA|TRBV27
CASTSEGTQYF
TGTGCCAGCACATCCGAGGGGACCCAGTACTTC
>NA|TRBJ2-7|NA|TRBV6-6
CASSYSSGTYYEQYF
TGTGCCAGCAGTTACTCCTCCGGGACCTACTACGAGCAGTACTTC
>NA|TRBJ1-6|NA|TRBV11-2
CASSPPGVGDSPLHF
TGTGCCAGCAGCCCTCCGGGGGTAGGGGATTCACCCCTCCACTTT
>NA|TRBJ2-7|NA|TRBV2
CASSESNLEDEQYF
TGTGCCAGCAGTGAATCGAACCTTGAAGACGAGCAGTACTTC
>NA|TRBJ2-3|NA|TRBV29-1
CSVETGELDTQYF
TGCAGCGTTGAAACGGGAGAATTAGATACGCAGTATTTT
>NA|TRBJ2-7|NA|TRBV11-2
CASSTAPYEQYF
TGTGCCAGCAGCACCGCCCCCTACGAGCAGTACTTC
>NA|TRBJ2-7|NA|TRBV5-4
CASSLEVSYEQYF
TGTGCCAGCAGCTTGGAGGTCTCCTACGAGCAGTACTTC
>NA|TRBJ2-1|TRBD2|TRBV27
CASSSGTSGLNEQFF
TGTGCCAGCAGTTCCGGGACTAGCGGGTTAAATGAGCAGTTCTTC
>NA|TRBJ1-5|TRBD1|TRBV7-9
CASSLEGAGNQPQHF
TGTGCCAGCAGCTTAGAGGGGGCAGGCAATCAGCCCCAGCATTTT
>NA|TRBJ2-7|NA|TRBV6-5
CASSPDSAYEQYF
TGTGCCAGCAGCCCAGACTCCGCCTACGAGCAGTACTTC
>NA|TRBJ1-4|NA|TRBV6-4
CSCKDGQGGKGNEKLFF
TGTTCATGCAAGGATGGGCAGGGCGGAAAGGGTAATGAAAAACTGTTTTTT
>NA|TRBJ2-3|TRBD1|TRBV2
CASRGQGDTQYF
TGTGCCAGCAGAGGACAGGGAGATACGCAGTATTTT
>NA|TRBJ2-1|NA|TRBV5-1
CASSLTTGFYNEQFF
TGCGCCAGCAGCTTGACTACAGGGTTCTACAATGAGCAGTTCTTC
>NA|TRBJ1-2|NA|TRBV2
CASGNSGGYGYTF
TGTGCCAGCGGCAACAGCGGCGGCTATGGCTACACCTTC
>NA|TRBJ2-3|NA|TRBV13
CASSLPDTLGVTQYF
TGTGCCAGCAGCCTTCCAGACACGTTGGGTGTAACGCAGTATTTT
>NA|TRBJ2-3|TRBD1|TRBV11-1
CASSPTGESTDTQYF
TGTGCCAGCAGCCCGACAGGGGAGAGCACAGATACGCAGTATTTT
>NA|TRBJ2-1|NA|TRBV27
CASSLWPPGTVNNEQFF
TGTGCCAGCAGTTTATGGCCCCCAGGGACTGTAAACAATGAGCAGTTCTTC
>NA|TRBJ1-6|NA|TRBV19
CASSIKGESPLHF
TGTGCCAGTAGTATTAAGGGGGAATCACCCCTCCACTTT
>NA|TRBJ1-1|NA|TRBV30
CACDNGTEAFF
TGTGCCTGCGATAATGGGACTGAAGCTTTCTTT
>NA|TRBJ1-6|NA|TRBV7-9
CASSTTEYNSPLHF
TGTGCCAGCAGCACGACTGAGTATAATTCACCCCTCCACTTT
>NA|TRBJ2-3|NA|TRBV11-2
CASSLGGGEQYF
TGTGCCAGCAGCTTAGGGGGCGGCGAGCAGTATTTT
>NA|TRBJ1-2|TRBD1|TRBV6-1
CASSSTGTGVYGYTF
TGTGCCAGCAGTTCGACCGGGACAGGGGTCTATGGCTACACCTTC
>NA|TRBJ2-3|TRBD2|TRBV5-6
CASSLGGTSGLDTQYF
TGTGCCAGCAGCCTTGGCGGGACTAGCGGGTTAGATACGCAGTATTTT
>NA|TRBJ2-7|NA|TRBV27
CASSFRAGRSEQYF
TGTGCCAGCAGTTTCCGGGCAGGGAGAAGCGAGCAGTACTTC
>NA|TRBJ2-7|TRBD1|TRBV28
CASNLGQGVTYEQYF
TGTGCCAGCAACCTCGGACAGGGTGTAACCTACGAGCAGTACTTC
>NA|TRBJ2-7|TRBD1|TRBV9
CASSKTGKSPDEQYF
TGTGCCAGCAGCAAGACAGGGAAGTCCCCCGACGAGCAGTACTTC
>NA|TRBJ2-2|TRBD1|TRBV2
CASSFPLGTGTNTGELFF
TGTGCCAGCAGTTTTCCACTCGGGACAGGGACGAACACCGGGGAGCTGTTTTTT
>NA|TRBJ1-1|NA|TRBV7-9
CASSLAGGVDTEAFF
TGTGCCAGCAGCTTAGCGGGGGGCGTTGACACTGAAGCTTTCTTT
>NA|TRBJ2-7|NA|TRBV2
CASSEPHNPGEQYF
TGTGCCAGCAGTGAGCCACACAACCCTGGTGAGCAGTACTTC